This T cell receptor (beta chain) was sequenced during a study of blood T cell repertoires in COVID-19. Study-level background: COVID-19 samples from acute and convalescent phases originated in the United States, Italy and Spain. T cells, B-cell-depleted T cells, or PBMCs provided the cDNA or gDNA that served as material.

CDR3 length: 15 residues. Trimming took off 6 bases at V and 0 bases at J, with 11 bases between the two ends. Germline V gene lookup returns CDR1 KGHSH and CDR2 LQKENI. Original methodology: Scientists estimated how many nucleated cells there were by amplifying reference gene primers. TCRdb keeps only in-frame clones here, not all; method: immunoSEQ multiplex PCR. The V and J calls and clone size are taken from that table; D and trimming were inferred from the DNA. In the table there are 40,000 to 50,000 clones, about 83% of which are singletons. This sequence was found in a woman aged 60-70 years with acute or convalescent COVID-19. The chain couples TRBV18 to TRBJ1-4; D not certain. The sample taken for sequencing was peripheral blood. This CDR3 is CASSPSEATNEKLFF. In nucleotides, the CDR3 is TGTGCCAGCTCCCCGAGTGAGGCAACTAATGAAAAACTGTTTTTT.